One and the same sample provided the 22 T cell receptor beta chains below, sequenced in a study of cytomegalovirus exposure and HLA in healthy donors (dated by TCRdb to 2016 to 2017). Libraries were made using the immunoSEQ multiplex PCR assay. For the multiplex PCR, a mixture combining 60 forward primers for TCR Vbeta segments and 13 reverse primers for TCR Jbeta segments was used. Not all clones reach the TCRdb copy of this immuneACCESS table, which keeps in-frame sequences only. Checked studies attribute under half of the gap to unresolved V genes and leave the rest unexplained. Counted in this sample were fewer than 150,000 clones; approximately 80% of them appeared once. About 3.8% of the sample is held by the ten biggest clonotypes. The specimen sequenced was PBMCs. The receptor source for this set is a middle-aged man in good health and CMV-seropositive.

This clone was picked up one time. The gene calls are TRBV7-2 and TRBJ1-1; 7 bases agree with TRBD1. CDR1 is SGHTA and CDR2 is FQGNSA in the germline V gene. CDR3 length: 14 amino acids. The junction had 3 bases not matched to a gene; V was cut back by 4 bases and J by 1 base. The CDR3 DNA is TGTGCCAGCAGCTCCCGGGACAGGAACACTGAAGCTTTCTTT. Encoded protein: CASSSRDRNTEAFF.

The rearrangement links TRBV5-7 to TRBJ1-1, with D unresolved. TRBV5-7 is sorted into the ORF group, with uncertain function. The CDR3 has 14 residues. The germline V and J ends were trimmed by 5 bases and 5 bases, with 16 bases remaining between them. CDR3 protein: CASRRERYRTEAFF. CDR3 in DNA: TGTGCCAGCAGGCGGGAGAGGTACCGTACTGAAGCTTTCTTT.

This chain joins TRBV10-3 and TRBJ2-2; the match to TRBD2 covers 8 bases. V lost 2 bases and J lost 4; bases outside the gene matches: 6. Germline V gives CDR1 ENHRY, CDR2 SYGVKD. This CDR3 has 16 amino acids. This chain's CDR3 is CAISEPGGALTGELFF. The CDR3 DNA is TGTGCCATCAGTGAGCCCGGGGGGGCGCTCACCGGGGAGCTGTTTTTT.

The gene calls are TRBV9 and TRBJ1-3; 7 bases fit TRBD1. Germline V lookup: CDR1 SGDLS, CDR2 YYNGEE. The CDR3 spans 17 residues. V lost 0 bases and J lost 0; bases outside the gene matches: 6. Written as DNA, the CDR3 is TGTGCCAGCAGCGTAGGGGCCGGACAGGACTCTGGAAACACCATATATTTT. The encoded protein is CASSVGAGQDSGNTIYF.

For the CDR3, the DNA is TGTGCCAGCTCACCACCTTTGGGACAGGGTTATGGCTACACCTTC. Amino acid sequence: CASSPPLGQGYGYTF. The gene calls are TRBV18 and TRBJ1-2, with 9 bases that match TRBD1. J was trimmed by 5 bases and V by 0 bases; bases with no gene match: 4. CDR1 KGHSH and CDR2 LQKENI come from the germline V gene. CDR3 size: 15 residues.

V usage is TRBV15 and J usage is TRBJ2-3; TRBD1 matches at 11 bases. This CDR3 comprises 17 residues. In germline, CDR1 is LNHNV, CDR2 YYDKDF (reference sequence). Unmatched junction bases numbered 9, after V lost 4 bases and J lost 3 bases. The CDR3 DNA reads TGTGCCACCAGCATTGGACAGGGGGCCTTTACAACAGATACGCAGTATTTT. This gives the protein CATSIGQGAFTTDTQYF.

The genes are TRBV5-1 and TRBJ2-5; D uncertain. With 4 bases removed from V and 1 base from J, the gap between germline ends came to 8 bases. Germline CDR1 reads SGHRS; CDR2 reads YFSETQ. The CDR3 totals 13 residues. The CDR3 DNA sequence: TGCGCCAGCAGCCCCCGAGTCCAAGAGACCCAGTACTTC. Translated: CASSPRVQETQYF.

The gene calls are TRBV13 and TRBJ2-1, with D tentatively TRBD2 (6 bases). The V end was cut by 4 bases, the J end by 1 base, with 17 bases between. The CDR3 sequence is 17 residues long. The germline V gene has CDR1 PRHDT and CDR2 FYEKMQ (reference sequence). CDR3 sequence: CASSSARRGISYNEQFF. CDR3 nucleotides: TGTGCCAGCAGCTCAGCACGACGGGGGATTTCCTACAATGAGCAGTTCTTC.

The gene calls are TRBV5-1 and TRBJ1-3; the D is unclear. The CDR3 is 14 residues long. CDR1 SGHRS and CDR2 YFSETQ come from the germline V gene. Trimming removed 4 bases at V and 1 base at J, with 9 bases between. CDR3 nucleotides: TGCGCCAGCAGCAAGTCGGGATCTGGAAACACCATATATTTT. Encoded protein: CASSKSGSGNTIYF.

The chain has TRBV7-9 and TRBJ2-1; 7 bases are a match to TRBD2. CDR1 SEHNR and CDR2 FQNEAQ come from the germline V gene (reference sequence). The V and J ends lost 2 bases and 7 bases, in that order; junction bases with no gene match: 5. This CDR3 is built from 14 residues. CDR3 nucleotide sequence: TGTGCCAGCAGCTTAATGCGTAGCGGGAATGAGCAGTTCTTC. It codes for CASSLMRSGNEQFF.

The J gene is TRBJ1-1, the V gene TRBV6-5; 9 bases are a match to TRBD1. The CDR3 totals 13 residues. Germline loops: CDR1 MNHEY, CDR2 SVGAGI. V shed 4 bases, J shed 4 bases, and the junction held 1 base outside the gene matches. The CDR3 protein is CASSWGQGTEAFF. CDR3 nucleotide sequence: TGTGCCAGCAGTTGGGGACAGGGCACTGAAGCTTTCTTT.

This chain joins TRBV6-1 and TRBJ1-5, with D maybe TRBD1 (6 bases). The CDR3 runs to 12 residues. Trimming left V 10 bases short and J 6 bases short, with 13 bases between. The germline V gene has CDR1 MNHNS and CDR2 SASEGT. CDR3 nucleotides: TGTGCCACGAGGCAGGGGTCTCAGCCCCAGCATTTT. The encoded protein is CATRQGSQPQHF.

The chain employs TRBV19 and TRBJ2-7; 11 bases are shared with TRBD2. The CDR3 is made up of 15 amino acids. The germline V gene has CDR1 LNHDA and CDR2 SQIVND (reference sequence). The V and J ends lost 5 bases and 1 base, in that order; junction bases with no gene match: 4. The CDR3 nucleotides are TGTGCCAGTAGTCTTGGGACTAGCGGATCCTACGAGCAGTACTTC. Its translation: CASSLGTSGSYEQYF.

The chain recombines TRBV4-1 with TRBJ1-4, with 8 bases fitting TRBD1. The CDR3 covers 16 residues. V was clipped by 6 bases and J by 8 bases; unmatched bases: 14. The germline V gene has CDR1 MGHRA and CDR2 YSYEKL. The CDR3 loop is CASSHPNRGLDEKLFF. CDR3 DNA sequence: TGCGCCAGCAGTCACCCTAACAGGGGGTTGGACGAAAAACTGTTTTTT.

The chain couples TRBV7-9 to TRBJ1-1; 7 bases align to TRBD1. Germline V gene lookup returns CDR1 SEHNR and CDR2 FQNEAQ (reference sequence). The CDR3 spans 13 residues. The trim removed 6 bases at V and 7 bases at J, leaving 8 bases unmatched. The CDR3 nucleotides read TGTGCCAGCAGAACGACAGGGTCTTTTGAAGCTTTCTTT. Translating it yields CASRTTGSFEAFF.

The J gene is TRBJ1-1, the V gene TRBV18, with 9 bases identical to TRBD1. Germline CDR1 reads KGHSH; CDR2 reads LQKENI. This CDR3 is built from 15 residues. The V segment lost 6 bases and the J segment 4 bases; nucleotides outside the gene matches: 9. The CDR3, as DNA: TGTGCCAGCTCCGCAGCGGGGACAGGGAGCACTGAAGCTTTCTTT. This encodes CASSAAGTGSTEAFF.

This clone was counted between two and nine times. The rearrangement links TRBV5-4 to TRBJ2-7; weak D call: TRBD2 (6 bases). The V gene's germline CDR1 is SGHNT and CDR2 YYREEE (reference sequence). V shed 3 bases and J shed 0 bases, with 7 bases lying between them. There are 13 residues in the CDR3. DNA for the CDR3: TGTGCCAGCAGCTACGGGGGCTCCTACGAGCAGTACTTC. As protein: CASSYGGSYEQYF.

Only a few counts were recorded for this clone. The chain carries TRBV5-1 and TRBJ2-7; 12 positions agree with TRBD2. Germline lookup yields CDR1 SGHRS and CDR2 YFSETQ. J was trimmed by 4 bases and V by 0 bases; bases with no gene match: 5. This CDR3 is built from 16 residues. The CDR3 DNA reads TGCGCCAGCAGCTTGGGGCTAGCGGGAGGGCCTTACGAGCAGTACTTC. Translated: CASSLGLAGGPYEQYF.

This chain uses TRBV5-1 with TRBJ1-1; D remains unclear. Germline lookup yields CDR1 SGHRS and CDR2 YFSETQ. The CDR3 length is 14 residues. Trimming took off 0 bases at V and 3 bases at J, with 9 bases between the two ends. The CDR3 nucleotides are TGCGCCAGCAGCTTGGCCGGGTTTGACACTGAAGCTTTCTTT. Translating gives CASSLAGFDTEAFF.

The rearrangement joins TRBV6-6 to TRBJ2-1, with 8 bases identical to TRBD1. CDR1 is MNHNY, CDR2 SVGAGI, per germline (reference sequence). This CDR3 is built from 14 residues. V was pared by 5 bases and J by 8 bases, with 8 bases of the junction left unmatched. Written as DNA, the CDR3 is TGTGCCAGCAGTAACGGACAGGGTGCGGATGAGCAGTTCTTC. Protein product: CASSNGQGADEQFF.

The chain has TRBV7-2 and TRBJ1-1, with TRBD1 identical over 7 bases. This CDR3 has 13 amino acids. Germline CDR1 and CDR2: SGHTA and FQGNSA. V lost 8 bases, J lost 0 bases, and 3 bases stayed unmatched. The CDR3 is CASLGGLNTEAFF. The CDR3 DNA is TGTGCCAGCCTAGGGGGCTTGAACACTGAAGCTTTCTTT.

The V gene is TRBV19, the J gene TRBJ1-5, with D possibly being TRBD1 (5 bases). The germline V and J ends were trimmed by 4 bases and 3 bases, with 19 bases remaining between them. This CDR3 is 17 amino acids long. Germline assignment: CDR1 LNHDA and CDR2 SQIVND (reference sequence). CDR3 sequence reads: CASSTIPGTQNNQPQHF. DNA of the CDR3: TGTGCCAGTAGTACTATCCCCGGGACTCAAAACAATCAGCCCCAGCATTTT.